This is a list of T cell receptor beta chains from one sample in a study of cytotoxic CD8 clonotypes in ibrutinib-treated CLL. Profiling relied on immunoSEQ multiplex PCR, and the TCRdb table lists in-frame clones only, not all of them. The sample contains roughly 70,000 clones, approximately 90% of which appear only once. Material: PBMCs, obtained after 12 months of ibrutinib treatment. These TCRs come from a human donor with chronic lymphocytic leukemia. CDR3s include the opening cysteine and the closing phenylalanine or tryptophan. A D gene is named only where the DNA matches it firmly. Rows may omit the clone size; those that give it use once, few, many or a size class.

cdr3_aa,cdr3_nt,d_call,cdr3_length,clone_size,j_call,v_call
CASTNGQGEGNGYTF,TGTGCCAGTACCAACGGACAGGGGGAGGGAAATGGCTACACCTTC,TRBD1,15,NA,TRBJ1-2,TRBV19
CASSENPDTQYF,TGCGCCAGCAGCGAAAATCCAGATACGCAGTATTTT,NA,12,NA,TRBJ2-3,TRBV5-1
CASSLQGYEQYF,TGTGCCAGCAGCTTGCAGGGCTACGAGCAGTACTTC,NA,12,NA,TRBJ2-7,TRBV5-5
CASSEVAGQGGVDTQYF,TGTGCCAGCAGTGAGGTGGCGGGCCAGGGGGGGGTAGATACGCAGTATTTT,NA,17,NA,TRBJ2-3,TRBV6-1
CASSPRLELFF,TGTGCCAGCAGCCCGAGACTAGAGCTGTTTTTT,NA,11,NA,TRBJ2-2,TRBV2
CASSITQTTNTEAFF,TGTGCCAGTAGTATCACACAAACAACGAACACTGAAGCTTTCTTT,NA,15,NA,TRBJ1-1,TRBV19
CASSWGTGQFTDTQYF,TGTGCCAGCAGCTGGGGAACGGGACAGTTCACAGATACGCAGTATTTT,TRBD1,16,NA,TRBJ2-3,TRBV5-6
CASSLVAGGYSYEQYF,TGTGCCAGCAGCTTAGTAGCGGGAGGGTACTCCTACGAGCAGTACTTC,TRBD2,16,NA,TRBJ2-7,TRBV7-2
CASTSSGSRWGEQYF,TGTGCCAGCACTTCTAGCGGGAGTAGATGGGGTGAGCAGTACTTC,TRBD2,15,NA,TRBJ2-7,TRBV6-1
CAWSQQGVNPEAFF,TGTGCCTGGAGTCAACAAGGGGTTAACCCTGAAGCTTTCTTT,NA,14,NA,TRBJ1-1,TRBV30
CASSPPGLAPVGEQFF,TGTGCCAGCTCACCTCCCGGACTAGCGCCAGTGGGTGAGCAGTTCTTC,TRBD2,16,NA,TRBJ2-1,TRBV18
CATSTDREVEKLFF,TGTGCCACCAGCACCGACAGGGAGGTTGAAAAACTGTTTTTT,TRBD1,14,NA,TRBJ1-4,TRBV15
CASSQDSQGREQYF,TGCGCCAGCAGCCAAGATTCGCAGGGTAGGGAGCAGTACTTC,NA,14,NA,TRBJ2-7,TRBV4-3
CASSPGTVAYEQYF,TGCGCCAGCAGTCCGGGAACGGTGGCCTACGAGCAGTACTTC,NA,14,few,TRBJ2-7,TRBV5-1
CASSADASGNTEAFF,TGCGCCAGCAGCGCGGACGCATCGGGGAACACTGAAGCTTTCTTT,NA,15,few,TRBJ1-1,TRBV5-1
CASSSKGQGAYGYTF,TGTGCCAGCAGCTCGAAGGGACAGGGAGCGTATGGCTACACCTTC,TRBD1,15,NA,TRBJ1-2,TRBV7-2
CASSAGQNSYNEQFF,TGCGCCAGCAGCGCGGGACAGAACTCCTACAATGAGCAGTTCTTC,NA,15,NA,TRBJ2-1,TRBV4-1
CASSLVGQGGEQYF,TGTGCCAGCAGCTTAGTCGGACAGGGGGGTGAGCAGTACTTC,TRBD1,14,NA,TRBJ2-7,TRBV11-3
CASSRGENEQYF,TGTGCCAGCAGCCGTGGGGAGAACGAGCAGTACTTC,NA,12,NA,TRBJ2-7,TRBV13
CASSPGLAGGIYEQYF,TGTGCCAGCAGCCCGGGACTAGCGGGAGGCATCTACGAGCAGTACTTC,TRBD2,16,NA,TRBJ2-7,TRBV27
CASSFLDGSSYNEQFF,TGTGCCAGCAGTTTTCTGGACGGAAGCTCCTACAATGAGCAGTTCTTC,NA,16,NA,TRBJ2-1,TRBV27
CASSLGTAVPFF,TGTGCCAGCAGCCTAGGGACGGCCGTTCCGTTCTTC,NA,12,NA,TRBJ2-1,TRBV5-4
CAWSPGTSGYNEQFF,TGTGCCTGGAGCCCCGGGACTAGCGGGTACAATGAGCAGTTCTTC,TRBD2,15,NA,TRBJ2-1,TRBV30
CASSSRTSGAQETQYF,TGTGCCAGCAGCTCTAGGACTAGCGGGGCTCAAGAGACCCAGTACTTC,TRBD2,16,few,TRBJ2-5,TRBV7-9
CASSGGGLEQYF,TGTGCCAGTAGTGGTGGCGGACTCGAGCAGTACTTC,NA,12,NA,TRBJ2-7,TRBV19
CASSLGGVRARNTEAFF,TGTGCCAGCAGCTTAGGGGGTGTCAGGGCAAGGAACACTGAAGCTTTCTTT,NA,17,NA,TRBJ1-1,TRBV7-9
CASLSSAISYEQYF,TGTGCCAGCCTGTCATCAGCCATCTCCTACGAGCAGTACTTC,NA,14,NA,TRBJ2-7,TRBV2
CASSEGSSYGYTF,TGTGCCAGCAGTGAGGGTTCTTCCTATGGCTACACCTTC,NA,13,NA,TRBJ1-2,TRBV2
CARSQRKTGFERSYNEQFF,TGTGCCAGAAGCCAACGTAAAACAGGGTTCGAGCGCTCCTACAATGAGCAGTTCTTC,NA,19,NA,TRBJ2-1,TRBV5-3
CAWSGGYGYTF,TGTGCCTGGAGTGGGGGGTATGGCTACACCTTC,NA,11,NA,TRBJ1-2,TRBV30
CASRGTGYNEQFF,TGTGCCAGCAGAGGGACAGGGTACAATGAGCAGTTCTTC,TRBD1,13,NA,TRBJ2-1,TRBV6-1
CASSSLSGTGGGTDTQYF,TGTGCCAGCAGCTCTCTATCGGGGACAGGGGGAGGCACAGATACGCAGTATTTT,TRBD1,18,NA,TRBJ2-3,TRBV7-2
CASSYFGEENIQYF,TGTGCCAGCAGCTACTTTGGGGAAGAAAACATTCAGTACTTC,NA,14,NA,TRBJ2-4,TRBV5-4
CASSWDRSYNEQFF,TGTGCCAGCAGTTGGGACAGGAGTTACAATGAGCAGTTCTTC,TRBD1,14,NA,TRBJ2-1,TRBV2
CASSQDRQETQYF,TGCGCCAGCAGCCAAGACCGGCAAGAGACCCAGTACTTC,NA,13,NA,TRBJ2-5,TRBV5-1
CASSQERGFAGGLTDTQYF,TGCGCCAGCAGCCAAGAGAGGGGATTTGCGGGAGGGCTCACAGATACGCAGTATTTT,TRBD2,19,NA,TRBJ2-3,TRBV4-3
CASSVVVVAGGNEQFF,TGTGCCAGCAGCGTAGTAGTGGTAGCGGGAGGTAATGAGCAGTTCTTC,TRBD2,16,NA,TRBJ2-1,TRBV9
CASRGTGDNQPQHF,TGTGCCAGTAGGGGGACAGGAGACAATCAGCCCCAGCATTTT,TRBD1,14,NA,TRBJ1-5,TRBV19
CASCRGAVTEAFF,TGTGCCAGCTGCAGGGGCGCTGTCACTGAAGCTTTCTTT,NA,13,NA,TRBJ1-1,TRBV6-5
CASSDDVEAFF,TGTGCCAGCAGCGACGACGTCGAAGCTTTCTTT,NA,11,NA,TRBJ1-1,TRBV9
CASSYGSYNEQFF,TGTGCCAGCAGTTACGGCTCCTACAATGAGCAGTTCTTC,NA,13,NA,TRBJ2-1,TRBV28
CASSAQGQGVLTDTQYF,TGTGCCAGCAGCGCCCAGGGACAGGGGGTTCTCACAGATACGCAGTATTTT,TRBD1,17,NA,TRBJ2-3,TRBV7-2
CASSPGLQAWEQYF,TGTGCCAGCAGTCCGGGACTCCAGGCTTGGGAGCAGTACTTC,NA,14,few,TRBJ2-7,TRBV2
CASSSLAGKDNEQFF,TGTGCCAGCAGTTCTCTAGCGGGTAAAGACAATGAGCAGTTCTTC,TRBD2,15,NA,TRBJ2-1,TRBV6-5
CASLVDGPASYEQYF,TGTGCCAGCCTAGTGGACGGACCCGCCTCCTACGAGCAGTACTTC,NA,15,medium-sized,TRBJ2-7,TRBV7-3
CASSPPRRENTEAFF,TGTGCCAGCAGCCCACCACGACGGGAGAACACTGAAGCTTTCTTT,NA,15,NA,TRBJ1-1,TRBV9
CAWTKPRDRGSSGANVLTF,TGTGCCTGGACCAAACCCCGGGACAGGGGGAGCTCTGGGGCCAACGTCCTGACTTTC,TRBD1,19,NA,TRBJ2-6,TRBV30
CASSVGRGPTGEKLFF,TGTGCCAGCAGTGTGGGCAGGGGGCCCACGGGTGAAAAACTGTTTTTT,TRBD1,16,NA,TRBJ1-4,TRBV9
CASSIGAPPLQETQYF,TGTGCCAGTAGTATTGGAGCGCCTCCCCTCCAAGAGACCCAGTACTTC,NA,16,NA,TRBJ2-5,TRBV19
CASSIERTDGETQYF,TGTGCCAGTAGTATAGAGAGGACCGACGGGGAGACCCAGTACTTC,NA,15,NA,TRBJ2-5,TRBV19
CASRGSSGYTDTQYF,TGTGCCAGTAGGGGGTCTAGCGGGTACACAGATACGCAGTATTTT,TRBD2,15,NA,TRBJ2-3,TRBV19
CASSLDGGDSTDTQYF,TGTGCCAGCAGCTTAGACGGCGGAGACAGCACAGATACGCAGTATTTT,NA,16,NA,TRBJ2-3,TRBV11-3
CASSPGQGHGNTIYF,TGTGCCAGCAGCCCGGGACAGGGTCATGGAAACACCATATATTTT,TRBD1,15,once,TRBJ1-3,TRBV7-9
CASSTNTGTGGREQYF,TGTGCCAGCAGCACCAATACCGGGACAGGGGGTAGAGAGCAGTACTTC,TRBD1,16,NA,TRBJ2-7,TRBV7-9